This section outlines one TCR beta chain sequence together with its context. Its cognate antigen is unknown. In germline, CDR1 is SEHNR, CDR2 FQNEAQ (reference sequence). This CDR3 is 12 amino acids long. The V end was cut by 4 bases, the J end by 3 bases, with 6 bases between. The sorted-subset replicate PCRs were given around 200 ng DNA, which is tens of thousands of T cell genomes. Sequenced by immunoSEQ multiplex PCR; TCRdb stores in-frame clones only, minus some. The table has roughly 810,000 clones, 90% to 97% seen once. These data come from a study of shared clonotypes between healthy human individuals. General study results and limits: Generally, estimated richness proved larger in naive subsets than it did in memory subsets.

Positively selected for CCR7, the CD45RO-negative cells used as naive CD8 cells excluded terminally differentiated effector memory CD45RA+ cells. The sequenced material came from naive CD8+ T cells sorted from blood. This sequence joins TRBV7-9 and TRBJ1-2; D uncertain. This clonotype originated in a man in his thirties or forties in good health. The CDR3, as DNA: TGTGCCAGCAGCTCTCTCGACTATGGCTACACCTTC. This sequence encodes CASSSLDYGYTF.